The 22 T cell receptor beta chains in this list originate from one sample, sequenced in a study of naive CD8 T cells in extremely preterm neonates. Study findings and constraints: Compared with older groups, preterm CDR3s were shorter, with fewer N additions and less trimming.

Which antigens these TCRs recognize remains unknown. Preterm samples came from extremely preterm deliveries at about 23-28 weeks. Repertoires were generated with immunoSEQ multiplex PCR, while TCRdb's copy carries only in-frame clones and drops some. Here the sample spans 20,000 or so clones, 88% being singletons. The sequenced sample consisted of naive CD8+ T cells from cord blood. These receptors were obtained from a boy who was born preterm.

This sequence joins TRBV19 and TRBJ1-2; 7 bases line up with TRBD1. Germline V gene sequence: CDR1 LNHDA, CDR2 SQIVND (reference sequence). The CDR3 has 11 amino acids. V shed 9 bases and J 6 bases; nucleotides not matched to a gene: 4. The CDR3: CARSTGNGYTF. The CDR3 DNA is TGTGCCAGGTCGACAGGGAATGGCTACACCTTC.

The genes are TRBV9 and TRBJ2-2, with TRBD2 identical over 8 bases. The germline gives CDR1 SGDLS, CDR2 YYNGEE. Unmatched junction bases numbered 8, after V lost 3 bases and J lost 1 base. The CDR3 spans 17 residues. The CDR3 nucleotides read TGTGCCAGCAGCGAGGGACTCGCGGGGGGGAACACCGGGGAGCTGTTTTTT. It codes for CASSEGLAGGNTGELFF.

This clone was seen a few times. The V gene is TRBV6-5, the J gene TRBJ1-1; perhaps TRBD1 as D (5 bases). This CDR3 contains 11 residues. Per the germline V gene, CDR1 is MNHEY and CDR2 is SVGAGI. With 4 bases removed from V and 5 bases from J, the gap between germline ends came to 5 bases. CDR3 protein: CASSWGTEAFF. The CDR3 DNA is TGTGCCAGCAGTTGGGGGACTGAAGCTTTCTTT.

The gene calls are TRBV13 and TRBJ1-2; D uncertain. Germline V CDR1 and CDR2: PRHDT, FYEKMQ (reference sequence). This CDR3 spans 16 amino acids. Trimming removed 3 bases from V and 5 bases from J, with 19 bases in between. CDR3 protein: CASSLRGEGFLYGYTF. DNA of the CDR3: TGTGCCAGCAGCTTGCGCGGTGAGGGATTCCTATATGGCTACACCTTC.

The rearrangement joins TRBV19 to TRBJ2-7; D may be TRBD1 (5 bases). CDR1 is LNHDA and CDR2 is SQIVND in the germline V gene (reference sequence). The V gene lost 3 bases and the J gene lost 2 bases, with 14 bases spanning the gap. CDR3 length: 15 amino acids. The CDR3, as DNA: TGTGCCAGTAGTATTGCCAGGGTCGGAACCTACGAGCAGTACTTC. Translating it yields CASSIARVGTYEQYF.

The rearrangement links TRBV6-5 to TRBJ2-3, with TRBD2 matching 12 bases. This CDR3 region has 15 residues. V lost 6 bases and J lost 6; bases outside the gene matches: 7. The germline CDR1 and CDR2 sequences are MNHEY and SVGAGI. The CDR3 DNA reads as TGTGCCAGCAGCCCTACAGGACTAGCGGGGGATACGCAGTATTTT. Translating gives CASSPTGLAGDTQYF.

This clone has a single count. The V gene is TRBV13, the J gene TRBJ2-3; the match to TRBD1 covers 10 bases. V gave up 5 bases and J gave up 4 bases; unmatched junction bases: 3. The CDR3 loop spans 14 amino acids. Germline V gives CDR1 PRHDT, CDR2 FYEKMQ (reference sequence). CDR3 region: CASSLGQGPDTQYF. DNA for the CDR3: TGTGCCAGCAGCCTGGGACAGGGGCCAGATACGCAGTATTTT. The whole variable domain, filled in from reference TRBV13 and TRBJ2-3, reads AAGVIQSPRHLIKEKRETATLKCYPIPRHDTVYWYQQGPGQDPQFLISFYEKMQSDKGSIPDRFSAQQFSDYHSELNMSSLELGDSALYFCASSLGQGPDTQYFGPGTRLTVL.

This chain connects TRBV12-5 to TRBJ1-1, with unresolved D. The CDR3 consists of 13 residues. The V end lost 1 base, the J end lost 0 bases, and 3 bases lay between the germline ends. Germline V lookup: CDR1 LGHNT, CDR2 FRNRAP. The CDR3 bases are TGTGCTAGTGGTTTGGATATGAACACTGAAGCTTTCTTT. Its protein is CASGLDMNTEAFF.

The rearrangement uses TRBV30 and TRBJ2-7, with 10 bases lining up with TRBD1. CDR1 GTSNPN and CDR2 SVGIG come from the germline V gene (reference sequence). This CDR3 has 14 residues. With 0 bases clipped from V and 2 bases from J, the junction kept 1 base outside the gene matches. CDR3 bases: TGTGCCTGGAGTGTAGGACAGGGGGCCTACGAGCAGTACTTC. Translating gives CAWSVGQGAYEQYF.

This clone was seen only once. This rearrangement joins TRBV4-1 to TRBJ2-7; D possibly corresponds to TRBD1 (5 bases). V lost 4 bases to trimming and J lost 2 bases, with 9 bases between them. The CDR3 has 13 residues. Germline assignment: CDR1 MGHRA and CDR2 YSYEKL. This CDR3 reads CASSPRTPYEQYF. In nucleotides, the CDR3 is TGCGCCAGCAGCCCACGGACACCCTACGAGCAGTACTTC.

The chain joins TRBV16 to TRBJ2-4; D uncertain. Trimming took 6 bases from V and 6 from J, leaving 18 bases between them. In germline, CDR1 is KGHSY, CDR2 FQNENV. The CDR3 is 15 amino acids. The CDR3 nucleotides are TGTGCCAGCAGTCCAAGGCCGTCCGGCAGAAACATTCAGTACTTC. It specifies CASSPRPSGRNIQYF.

The chain employs TRBV5-1 and TRBJ2-1; no reliable D call. Trimming took 3 bases from V and 0 from J, leaving 7 bases between them. This CDR3 has 14 residues. Germline V CDR1 and CDR2: SGHRS, YFSETQ. The CDR3: CASSWARSYNEQFF. The CDR3 region has the DNA TGCGCCAGCAGCTGGGCACGCTCCTACAATGAGCAGTTCTTC.

The gene calls are TRBV5-1 and TRBJ2-7; a weak D match, TRBD1 (5 bases). Germline V CDR1 and CDR2: SGHRS, YFSETQ. V lost 4 bases to trimming and J lost 0 bases, with 5 bases between them. The length of the CDR3 is 12 residues. The CDR3 loop is CASSDSSYEQYF. The CDR3 coding sequence is TGCGCCAGCAGCGACAGCTCCTACGAGCAGTACTTC.

The genes are TRBV28 and TRBJ2-1; D remains ambiguous. V dropped 3 bases and J dropped 7 bases, with 10 bases sitting between them. Germline CDR1 MDHEN, CDR2 SYDVKM. CDR3 length: 13 amino acids. The CDR3 DNA is TGTGCCAGCAGTTTCTATGACGGGAATGAGCAGTTCTTC. Translation: CASSFYDGNEQFF.

The CDR3 is CASSLAGGLFFYNEQFF. Written as DNA, the CDR3 is TGTGCCAGCAGTTTAGCGGGGGGGCTTTTTTTTTACAATGAGCAGTTCTTC. The genes are TRBV27 and TRBJ2-1; 9 bases are shared with TRBD2. The J segment lost 4 bases and the V segment lost 2 bases, leaving 9 bases of the junction unmatched. CDR1 and CDR2 (germline): MNHEY, SMNVEV (reference sequence). CDR3 length equals 17 residues.

This clone was observed a handful of times. The chain uses TRBV7-6 and TRBJ1-5; 8 nucleotides line up with TRBD1. This CDR3 spans 11 amino acids. The germline gives CDR1 SGHVS, CDR2 FNYEAQ. The J segment lost 7 bases and the V segment lost 7 bases, leaving 0 bases of the junction unmatched. The CDR3 bases are TGTGCCAGCACAGGGGGCCAGCCCCAGCATTTT. Translating it yields CASTGGQPQHF.

The gene calls are TRBV13 and TRBJ2-7; 11 bases align to TRBD2. Germline CDR1 PRHDT, CDR2 FYEKMQ (reference sequence). The CDR3 consists of 14 residues. Germline trimming cut 5 bases from V and 6 bases from J; bases unmatched to any gene: 6. The DNA for the CDR3 is TGTGCCAGCAGCAAACTAGCGGGGGTCCCCGAGCAGTACTTC. Translated, it gives CASSKLAGVPEQYF.

This chain joins TRBV6-5 and TRBJ1-1; D gene uncertain. Per germline, CDR1 MNHEY and CDR2 SVGAGI. Trimming took off 2 bases at V and 7 bases at J, with 5 bases between the two ends. The CDR3 loop spans 11 amino acids. CDR3 in amino acids: CASSYRVEAFF. The CDR3, as DNA: TGTGCCAGCAGTTACAGGGTTGAAGCTTTCTTT.

The chain combines TRBV27 with TRBJ1-2, with TRBD1 identical over 7 bases. The CDR3 is made up of 13 amino acids. Germline CDR1 MNHEY, CDR2 SMNVEV (reference sequence). V shed 4 bases, J shed 8 bases, and the junction held 7 bases outside the gene matches. CDR3 region: CASSWTGYEGYTF. In DNA form, the CDR3 reads TGTGCCAGCAGTTGGACAGGTTATGAGGGCTACACCTTC.

This sequence joins TRBV9 and TRBJ2-2, with 16 bases identical to TRBD2. With 4 bases clipped from V and 11 bases from J, the junction kept 8 bases outside the gene matches. This CDR3 comprises 16 residues. The germline CDR1 and CDR2 sequences are SGDLS and YYNGEE. DNA for the CDR3: TGTGCCAGCAGCCCCCCGGGACTAGCGGGGGGGAAAGAGCTGTTTTTT. Amino acids: CASSPPGLAGGKELFF.

This clone was detected only once. As DNA, the CDR3 is TGTGCCAGCAGTTTAGGGACAGGGTTGTACGAGCAGTACTTC. Its protein product is CASSLGTGLYEQYF. The V gene is TRBV27, the J gene TRBJ2-7; TRBD1 agrees at 9 bases. After removal of 2 bases from V and 4 bases from J, the junction contained 3 bases not matched to a gene. Per germline, CDR1 MNHEY and CDR2 SMNVEV (reference sequence). This CDR3 comprises 14 residues.

V gene TRBV5-1 combines with J gene TRBJ2-6, with unresolved D. Per the germline V gene, CDR1 is SGHRS and CDR2 is YFSETQ. The CDR3 extends over 14 amino acids. The germline V and J ends were trimmed by 2 bases and 0 bases, with 3 bases remaining between them. The CDR3 nucleotides are TGCGCCAGCAGCTTCAACTCTGGGGCCAACGTCCTGACTTTC. Its protein is CASSFNSGANVLTF.